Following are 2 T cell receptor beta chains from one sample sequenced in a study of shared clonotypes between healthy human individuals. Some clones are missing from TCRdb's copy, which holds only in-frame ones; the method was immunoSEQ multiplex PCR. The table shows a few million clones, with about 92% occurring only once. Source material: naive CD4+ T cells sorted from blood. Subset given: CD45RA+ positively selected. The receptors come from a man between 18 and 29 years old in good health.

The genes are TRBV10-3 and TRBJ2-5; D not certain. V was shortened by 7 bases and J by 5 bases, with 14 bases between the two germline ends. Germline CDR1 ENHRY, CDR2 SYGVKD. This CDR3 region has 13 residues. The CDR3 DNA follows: TGTGCCATCAACAGCAGACCTGGGGAGACCCAGTACTTC. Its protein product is CAINSRPGETQYF.

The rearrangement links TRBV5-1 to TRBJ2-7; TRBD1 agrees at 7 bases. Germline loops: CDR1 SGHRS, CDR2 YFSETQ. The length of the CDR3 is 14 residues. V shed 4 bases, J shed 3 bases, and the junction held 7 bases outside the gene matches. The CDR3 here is CASSHRDRSYEQYF. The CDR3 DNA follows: TGCGCCAGCAGCCACCGGGACAGAAGCTACGAGCAGTACTTC. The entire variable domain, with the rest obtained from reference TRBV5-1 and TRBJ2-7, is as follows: KAGVTQTPRYLIKTRGQQVTLSCSPISGHRSVSWYQQTPGQGLQFLFEYFSETQRNKGNFPGRFSGRQFSNSRSEMNVSTLELGDSALYLCASSHRDRSYEQYFGPGTRLTVT.